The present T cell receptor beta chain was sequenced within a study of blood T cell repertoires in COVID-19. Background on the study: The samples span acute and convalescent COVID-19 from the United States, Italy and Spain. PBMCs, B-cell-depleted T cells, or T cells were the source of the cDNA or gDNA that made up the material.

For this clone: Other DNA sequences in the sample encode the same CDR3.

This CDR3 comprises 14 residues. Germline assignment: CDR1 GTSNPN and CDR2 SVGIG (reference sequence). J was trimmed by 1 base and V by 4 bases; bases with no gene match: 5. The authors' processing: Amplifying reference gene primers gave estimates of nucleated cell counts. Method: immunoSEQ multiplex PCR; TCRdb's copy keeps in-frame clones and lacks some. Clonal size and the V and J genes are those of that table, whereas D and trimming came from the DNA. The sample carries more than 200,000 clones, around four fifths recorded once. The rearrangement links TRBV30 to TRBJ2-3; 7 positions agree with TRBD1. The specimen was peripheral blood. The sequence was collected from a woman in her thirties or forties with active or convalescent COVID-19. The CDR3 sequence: CAWTLQGGTDTQYF. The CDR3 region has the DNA TGTGCCTGGACTTTGCAGGGGGGCACAGATACGCAGTATTTT.